The entry below gives a single T cell receptor beta chain sequence along with its context. The target antigen is unknown. The data were taken from a study of cytomegalovirus exposure and HLA in healthy donors. Study information: Samples from HLA-typed donors yielded about 85 million unique TCRs in an early data release.

The CDR3 covers 15 residues. V gave up 4 bases and J gave up 7 bases; unmatched junction bases: 8. Germline assignment: CDR1 SGDLS and CDR2 YYNGEE. Notes on the study in general: Highly shared variants forming one cluster were likely a sequencing artifact.

Vbeta (60) and Jbeta (13) primers were used in the PCR. Profiling relied on immunoSEQ multiplex PCR, and the TCRdb table lists in-frame clones only, not all of them. Here the sample spans some 170,000 clones, about 82% being singletons. V is TRBV9 and J is TRBJ1-4; 9 bases align to TRBD1. Specimen: PBMCs. The receptor's source is a woman aged 25-40 years in good health and CMV-seropositive. CDR3 nucleotides: TGTGCCAGCAGCTCATCCGGGACAGGGTCTGAAAAACTGTTTTTT. It translates to CASSSSGTGSEKLFF. Looking up the rest from reference TRBV9 and TRBJ1-4 gives the full variable domain: DSGVTQTPKHLITATGQRVTLRCSPRSGDLSVYWYQQSLDQGLQFLIQYYNGEERAKGNILERFSAQQFPDLHSELNLSSLELGDSALYFCASSSSGTGSEKLFFGSGTQLSVL.